These 28 T cell receptor beta chains originate from one sample sequenced in a study of human thymus T cells. Corrective cardiac surgery supplied the resected thymus tissue. TCRdb keeps only in-frame clones here, not all; method: immunoSEQ multiplex PCR. Here the sample spans roughly 130,000 clones, around 94% being singletons. Sequenced input: thymus tissue. The receptor source for this set is a boy in the first two years of life with a congenital heart defect but otherwise immunologically healthy.

CDR3 coding DNA: TGTGCCATCAGTGACATTAGCGGGGGGACCAGCTCCTACAATGAGCAGTTCTTC. The encoded protein is CAISDISGGTSSYNEQFF. This chain uses TRBV10-3 with TRBJ2-1, with 10 bases fitting TRBD2. Unmatched junction bases numbered 8, after V lost 3 bases and J lost 0 bases. This CDR3 is 18 amino acids long. Germline loops: CDR1 ENHRY, CDR2 SYGVKD.

The genes are TRBV11-2 and TRBJ1-2, with 8 bases fitting TRBD1. The CDR3 sequence is 15 residues long. Germline-derived CDR1 and CDR2 are SGHAT and FQNNGV. Unmatched junction bases numbered 12, after V lost 5 bases and J lost 7 bases. CDR3 protein: CASSAVADRAPGYTF. CDR3 in DNA: TGTGCCAGCAGCGCTGTAGCGGACAGGGCGCCTGGCTACACCTTC.

The chain recombines TRBV27 with TRBJ1-6; no firm D call. CDR1 MNHEY and CDR2 SMNVEV come from the germline V gene (reference sequence). Trimming pared 8 bases from V and 11 bases from J, leaving 7 bases between. CDR3 length equals 10 residues. Here the CDR3 DNA reads TGTGCCAGCTCGGGGACACCCCTCCACTTT. This translates into CASSGTPLHF.

This chain links TRBV7-9 with TRBJ2-5, with unresolved D. CDR3 size: 12 residues. The germline gives CDR1 SEHNR, CDR2 FQNEAQ (reference sequence). V was trimmed by 4 bases and J by 4 bases, leaving 7 bases between them. The CDR3 DNA follows: TGTGCCAGCAGCTGCGGCCGAGAGACCCAGTACTTC. Its translation is CASSCGRETQYF.

The V call is TRBV4-1, the J call TRBJ1-2; 8 bases agree with TRBD1. With V trimmed by 3 bases and J by 4 bases, 7 bases remained unmatched. Germline loops: CDR1 MGHRA, CDR2 YSYEKL. The CDR3 consists of 15 residues. CDR3 loop: CASSQADRESYGYTF. The CDR3 DNA reads as TGCGCCAGCAGCCAGGCGGACAGGGAAAGCTATGGCTACACCTTC.

The chain couples TRBV5-6 to TRBJ2-7, with 7 bases that match TRBD1. Germline-derived CDR1 and CDR2 are SGHDT and YYEEEE. The CDR3 runs 13 residues. With 2 bases clipped from V and 7 bases from J, the junction kept 6 bases outside the gene matches. The CDR3 loop is CASSFTGEREQYF. CDR3 bases: TGTGCCAGCAGCTTCACAGGGGAGCGAGAGCAGTACTTC.

This sequence joins TRBV9 and TRBJ2-5; D remains unclear. Germline V CDR1 and CDR2: SGDLS, YYNGEE. The CDR3 has 13 amino acids. V lost 0 bases to trimming and J lost 7 bases, with 10 bases between them. CDR3 sequence reads: CASSVAGSRTQYF. CDR3 sequence (DNA): TGTGCCAGCAGCGTAGCAGGATCCAGGACCCAGTACTTC.

The chain recombines TRBV18 with TRBJ2-3; 8 bases match TRBD1. The ends lost 0 bases at V and 6 bases at J; junction bases unmatched: 5. Germline assignment: CDR1 KGHSH and CDR2 LQKENI. The CDR3 consists of 15 residues. CDR3 bases: TGTGCCAGCTCACCACCAGGACAGGGAAGGGATACGCAGTATTTT. It yields the protein CASSPPGQGRDTQYF. Using reference TRBV18 and TRBJ2-3 for the parts outside the CDR3, the full variable domain is NAGVMQNPRHLVRRRGQEARLRCSPMKGHSHVYWYRQLPEEGLKFMVYLQKENIIDESGMPKERFSAEFPKEGPSILRIQQVVRGDSAAYFCASSPPGQGRDTQYFGPGTRLTVL.

This clone was detected once. This chain uses TRBV23-1 with TRBJ2-2; D is ambiguous. TRBV23-1 is filed as an ORF, its function uncertain. The V gene lost 7 bases and the J gene lost 2 bases, with 5 bases spanning the gap. The CDR3 contains 12 residues. CDR3 DNA: TGCGCCAGCATTCTAAACACCGGGGAGCTGTTTTTT. Residues: CASILNTGELFF.

J is TRBJ2-1 and V is TRBV27, with TRBD1 identical over 10 bases. The CDR3 is 17 amino acids. Trimming at V came to 2 bases and at J to 4 bases, leaving 8 bases not matched to a gene. CDR1 and CDR2 (germline): MNHEY, SMNVEV (reference sequence). CDR3 DNA: TGTGCCAGCAGTTTAGGAGGCGGGACAGGGGATTACAATGAGCAGTTCTTC. The encoded protein is CASSLGGGTGDYNEQFF.

This rearrangement joins TRBV7-9 to TRBJ1-2, with unresolved D. Germline V gene sequence: CDR1 SEHNR, CDR2 FQNEAQ (reference sequence). Trimming stripped 1 base from V and 6 bases from J, with 24 bases between. The CDR3 covers 18 residues. In DNA form, the CDR3 reads TGTGCCAGCAGCTTAGGTTACCCCAACTCACTCAGAGAAAATGGCTACACCTTC. It specifies CASSLGYPNSLRENGYTF. Supplemented by reference TRBV7-9 and TRBJ1-2, the full variable domain reads DTGVSQNPRHKITKRGQNVTFRCDPISEHNRLYWYRQTLGQGPEFLTYFQNEAQLEKSRLLSDRFSAERPKGSFSTLEIQRTEQGDSAMYLCASSLGYPNSLRENGYTFGSGTRLTVV.

This chain uses TRBV5-8 with TRBJ1-1; the D gene is possibly TRBD1 (5 bases). Between the trimmed V and J ends, which lost 2 bases and 1 base, there was a span of 15 bases. Germline V gene data show CDR1 as SGHTS and CDR2 as YDEGEE. The CDR3 is 16 residues long. CDR3 bases: TGTGCCAGCAGCTTATCCTACGCCACAGGGAACACTGAAGCTTTCTTT. Its protein is CASSLSYATGNTEAFF.

This clone showed up just a few times. CDR3 sequence: CASSRLTDTEAFF. The DNA of the CDR3 is TGTGCCAGCAGCCGACTGACAGACACTGAAGCTTTCTTT. The chain employs TRBV7-9 and TRBJ1-1; D may be TRBD1 (5 bases). This CDR3 is built from 13 residues. CDR1 and CDR2 (germline): SEHNR, FQNEAQ (reference sequence). Trimming stripped 5 bases from V and 3 bases from J, with 10 bases between.

The chain carries TRBV5-5 and TRBJ1-1; no firm D call. The CDR3 sequence is 16 residues long. With 5 bases removed from V and 1 base from J, the gap between germline ends came to 18 bases. In germline, CDR1 is SGHKS, CDR2 YYEKEE (reference sequence). CDR3 nucleotides: TGTGCCAGCAGTCGTGACACCTTTTTGGGGAACACTGAAGCTTTCTTT. Translating it yields CASSRDTFLGNTEAFF.

The CDR3 is CASSLRRGGDTGELFF. The DNA of the CDR3 is TGTGCCAGCAGCTTGAGACGGGGGGGCGACACCGGGGAGCTGTTTTTT. This sequence joins TRBV5-4 and TRBJ2-2; 8 nucleotides line up with TRBD2. Unmatched junction bases numbered 5, after V lost 1 base and J lost 3 bases. There are 16 residues in the CDR3. Germline V gene data show CDR1 as SGHNT and CDR2 as YYREEE (reference sequence). Full variable domain (outside the CDR3, taken from reference TRBV5-4 and TRBJ2-2): ETGVTQSPTHLIKTRGQQVTLRCSSQSGHNTVSWYQQALGQGPQFIFQYYREEENGRGNFPPRFSGLQFPNYSSELNVNALELDDSALYLCASSLRRGGDTGELFFGEGSRLTVL.

The rearrangement uses TRBV9 and TRBJ2-1, with D possibly TRBD2 on 6 matching bases. The CDR3 length is 14 residues. Trimming took 3 bases from V and 8 from J, leaving 15 bases between them. The germline V gene encodes CDR1 SGDLS and CDR2 YYNGEE. The CDR3 is CASSEQTRVDEQFF. The CDR3 DNA reads TGTGCCAGCAGCGAGCAGACTAGGGTCGATGAGCAGTTCTTC.

This chain joins TRBV6-5 and TRBJ1-2; D unclear. Between the trimmed V and J ends, which lost 4 bases and 5 bases, there was a span of 11 bases. The CDR3 has 13 amino acids. The germline V gene encodes CDR1 MNHEY and CDR2 SVGAGI. The CDR3 region has the DNA TGTGCCAGCAGTTTAGTTTGGGCGTATGGCTACACCTTC. It specifies CASSLVWAYGYTF.

This clone was recorded once. V and J are TRBV7-9 and TRBJ2-3; no clear D gene. The ends were cut back, 5 bases at V and 12 bases at J, with 12 bases in the middle. Germline V gives CDR1 SEHNR, CDR2 FQNEAQ (reference sequence). The CDR3 is 11 residues long. For the CDR3, the DNA is TGTGCCAGCAGCCCATATATGCCCCAGTATTTT. Protein product: CASSPYMPQYF.

This chain links TRBV6-1 with TRBJ1-6; 9 bases map to TRBD1. Germline trimming cut 6 bases from V and 6 bases from J; bases unmatched to any gene: 6. Germline values: CDR1 MNHNS, CDR2 SASEGT. The CDR3 spans 15 residues. The CDR3 here is CASREPGQGNSPLHF. CDR3 nucleotides: TGTGCCAGCAGAGAGCCGGGACAGGGTAATTCACCCCTCCACTTT.

The rearrangement joins TRBV7-9 to TRBJ2-5; D is possibly TRBD1 or TRBD2 (6 bases each). The CDR3 runs to 17 residues. Trimming removed 0 bases at V and 0 bases at J, with 14 bases between. Germline V gives CDR1 SEHNR, CDR2 FQNEAQ (reference sequence). CDR3 DNA: TGTGCCAGCAGCTTAGCGACCCGAAGGGGGGACCAAGAGACCCAGTACTTC. As protein: CASSLATRRGDQETQYF.

The chain has TRBV19 and TRBJ1-1; TRBD1 might be the D (5 bases). Germline CDR1 and CDR2: LNHDA and SQIVND (reference sequence). V gave up 4 bases and J gave up 1 base, with 13 bases separating them. The length of the CDR3 is 15 residues. The CDR3 nucleotides read TGTGCCAGTAGTACAGGGTGGGGCGCGAACACTGAAGCTTTCTTT. Its translation: CASSTGWGANTEAFF. Drawing the rest from reference TRBV19 and TRBJ1-1, the complete variable domain is DGGITQSPKYLFRKEGQNVTLSCEQNLNHDAMYWYRQDPGQGLRLIYYSQIVNDFQKGDIAEGYSVSREKKESFPLTVTSAQKNPTAFYLCASSTGWGANTEAFFGQGTRLTVV.

This clone was found once. The rearrangement links TRBV5-1 to TRBJ2-1, with 7 bases matching TRBD2. V shed 2 bases and J 0 bases; nucleotides not matched to a gene: 5. Germline CDR1 and CDR2: SGHRS and YFSETQ. The CDR3 has 16 residues. CDR3 sequence (DNA): TGCGCCAGCAGCTTTCTCGGGGGGAGCTCCTACAATGAGCAGTTCTTC. Amino acid sequence: CASSFLGGSSYNEQFF.

J is TRBJ2-3 and V is TRBV11-3; D not resolved. Germline CDR1 SGHNT, CDR2 YENEEA. The CDR3 is 19 residues long. Trimming took 6 bases from V and 4 from J, leaving 29 bases between them. In DNA form, the CDR3 reads TGTGCCAGCAGTTTCGGGCCCACTTCGAACCCCCGGCCCCCAGATACGCAGTATTTT. Encoded protein: CASSFGPTSNPRPPDTQYF. The full variable domain, rest sourced from reference TRBV11-3 and TRBJ2-3, is EAGVVQSPRYKIIEKKQPVAFWCNPISGHNTLYWYLQNLGQGPELLIRYENEEAVDDSQLPKDRFSAERLKGVDSTLKIQPAELGDSAVYLCASSFGPTSNPRPPDTQYFGPGTRLTVL.

This chain joins TRBV5-6 and TRBJ2-2; D is uncertain. Per the germline V gene, CDR1 is SGHDT and CDR2 is YYEEEE. V dropped 2 bases and J dropped 5 bases, with 22 bases sitting between them. This CDR3 has 18 residues. The CDR3 DNA follows: TGTGCCAGCAGCTTTTCTGGCGGCAAGTTGATTAGGACCGGGGAGCTGTTTTTT. Its protein is CASSFSGGKLIRTGELFF.

The sample holds one count of this clone. The chain combines TRBV5-8 with TRBJ1-3; no reliable D call. The CDR3 contains 12 residues. V was pared by 5 bases and J by 3 bases, with 6 bases between. In germline, CDR1 is SGHTS, CDR2 YDEGEE. The CDR3 reads CASRKGGNTIYF. DNA of the CDR3: TGTGCCAGCAGGAAGGGTGGAAACACCATATATTTT.

The rearrangement uses TRBV28 and TRBJ2-1; D unresolved. Germline CDR1 and CDR2: MDHEN and SYDVKM. CDR3 length: 12 amino acids. V gave up 3 bases and J gave up 4 bases, with 4 bases separating them. The CDR3 bases are TGTGCCAGCAGTTTTGGATACAATGAGCAGTTCTTC. Amino acids: CASSFGYNEQFF.

The chain is built from TRBV28 and TRBJ2-7; a possible D gene is TRBD2 (7 bases). The germline V and J ends were trimmed by 8 bases and 3 bases, with 17 bases remaining between them. Germline V gives CDR1 MDHEN, CDR2 SYDVKM. This CDR3 is 14 amino acids long. The CDR3 nucleotides read TGTGCCAGCGCCTCGGGGGGAGGGGGCTACGAGCAGTACTTC. This encodes CASASGGGGYEQYF.

The chain recombines TRBV7-8 with TRBJ2-3; D call uncertain. Germline V gene lookup returns CDR1 SGHVS and CDR2 FQNEAQ. The CDR3 is 11 residues long. V was shortened by 5 bases and J by 4 bases, with 4 bases between the two germline ends. CDR3 nucleotides: TGTGCCAGCAGCCGTTCAGATACGCAGTATTTT. Protein product: CASSRSDTQYF.